These T cell receptor beta chains were read from a single sample in a study of T cells in Graves' hyperthyroidism and ophthalmopathy. TCRdb recomputed calls from the multiplex PCR reads with MiXCR, one row per CDR3 protein. This table has roughly 290,000 distinct CDR3 sequences, about a sixth appearing once. The sample comprised blood. The receptor set was obtained from a woman in her sixties with Graves' ophthalmopathy. The CDR3 runs from the conserved cysteine through the conserved F or W. Fields, in order: J gene, D gene, V gene, clone size, CDR3 DNA, CDR3 protein. A D gene is named only where the DNA matches it firmly. Only some rows state a clone size, as once, few, many or a class for expanded clones.

j_call: TRBJ2-7; d_call: NA; v_call: TRBV6-5; clone_size: many; cdr3_nt: TGTGCCAGCAGTTACCGGGCGGATGCGCCCTACGAGCAGTACTTC; cdr3_aa: CASSYRADAPYEQYF
j_call: TRBJ1-2; d_call: TRBD1; v_call: TRBV3-1; clone_size: few; cdr3_nt: TGTGCCAGCGGCAACAGACAGGGGAACTATGGCTACACCTTC; cdr3_aa: CASGNRQGNYGYTF
j_call: TRBJ2-1; d_call: TRBD1; v_call: TRBV5-1; clone_size: NA; cdr3_nt: TGCGCCAGCGGACCCGGGACAGGGGGTGCTGAGCAGTTCTTC; cdr3_aa: CASGPGTGGAEQFF
j_call: TRBJ1-2; d_call: NA; v_call: TRBV18; clone_size: NA; cdr3_nt: TGTGCCAGCTCACCTTGGGCCGACGGCGGGCACTATGGCTACACCTTC; cdr3_aa: CASSPWADGGHYGYTF
j_call: TRBJ2-3; d_call: NA; v_call: TRBV20-1; clone_size: many; cdr3_nt: TGCAGTGCCCCCACAGATACGCAGTATTTT; cdr3_aa: CSAPTDTQYF
j_call: TRBJ2-2; d_call: NA; v_call: TRBV10-3; clone_size: few; cdr3_nt: TGTGCCATCAACGGGGACGGCGCGAACACCGGGGAGCTGTTTTTT; cdr3_aa: CAINGDGANTGELFF
j_call: TRBJ1-5; d_call: TRBD1; v_call: TRBV30; clone_size: few; cdr3_nt: TGTGCCTGGAGTGTACGGACAGGGAATAGCAATCAGCCCCAGCATTTT; cdr3_aa: CAWSVRTGNSNQPQHF
j_call: TRBJ2-2; d_call: TRBD2; v_call: TRBV6-2/TRBV6-3; clone_size: NA; cdr3_nt: TGTGCCAGCAGTTACGGACTAGCGGGGTTCACCGGGGAGCTGTTTTTT; cdr3_aa: CASSYGLAGFTGELFF
j_call: TRBJ2-2; d_call: NA; v_call: TRBV7-6; clone_size: few; cdr3_nt: TGTGCCAGCAGCTACCAGCAGGAGACCGGGGAGCTGTTTTTT; cdr3_aa: CASSYQQETGELFF
j_call: TRBJ2-2; d_call: TRBD1; v_call: TRBV5-1; clone_size: many; cdr3_nt: TGCGCCAGCAGATCGGACAGGGGAGGTACCGGGGAGCTGTTTTTT; cdr3_aa: CASRSDRGGTGELFF
j_call: TRBJ2-7; d_call: NA; v_call: TRBV7-2; clone_size: NA; cdr3_nt: TGTGCCAGCAGTCCCCCAGGGTACCCCTACGAGCAGTACTTC; cdr3_aa: CASSPPGYPYEQYF
j_call: TRBJ2-3; d_call: TRBD1; v_call: TRBV6-1; clone_size: many; cdr3_nt: TGTGCCAGCAAAAAAGCCCCGGACAGGGCAGATACGCAGTATTTT; cdr3_aa: CASKKAPDRADTQYF
j_call: TRBJ2-1; d_call: NA; v_call: TRBV6-1; clone_size: many; cdr3_nt: TGTGCCAGCAGCGCCAGGGGCGGTGAGCAGTTCTTC; cdr3_aa: CASSARGGEQFF
j_call: TRBJ2-1; d_call: NA; v_call: TRBV11-3; clone_size: many; cdr3_nt: TGTGCCAGCAGCTTAATTTCAGGGGCCGGGAATGAGCAGTTCTTC; cdr3_aa: CASSLISGAGNEQFF
j_call: TRBJ2-5; d_call: NA; v_call: TRBV5-6; clone_size: many; cdr3_nt: TGTGCCAGCAGCCCGCCACTCGGACCCCGAGTGACCCAGTACTTC; cdr3_aa: CASSPPLGPRVTQYF
j_call: TRBJ1-2; d_call: NA; v_call: TRBV6-5; clone_size: NA; cdr3_nt: TGTGCCAGCAGTTACTATAGCAGCTCGGGCCAGGGAGGCTACACCTTC; cdr3_aa: CASSYYSSSGQGGYTF